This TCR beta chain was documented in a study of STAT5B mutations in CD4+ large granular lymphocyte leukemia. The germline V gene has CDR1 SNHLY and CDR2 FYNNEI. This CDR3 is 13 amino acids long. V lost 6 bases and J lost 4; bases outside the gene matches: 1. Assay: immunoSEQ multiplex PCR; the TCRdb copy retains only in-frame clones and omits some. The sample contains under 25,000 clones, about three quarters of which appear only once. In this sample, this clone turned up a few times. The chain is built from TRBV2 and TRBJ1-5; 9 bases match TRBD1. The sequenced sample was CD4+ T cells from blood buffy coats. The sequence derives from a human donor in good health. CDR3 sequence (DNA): TGTGCCAGCAGAGACAGGGGGAATCAGCCCCAGCATTTT. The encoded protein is CASRDRGNQPQHF.